This TCR beta chain was profiled in a study of glioma-infiltrating T cells (dated by TCRdb to 2016 to 2017). At the level of the whole study: Sequencing of TCR alpha- and beta-chain repertoires was performed on glioma tissue, on non-neoplastic brain tissue, and on matched peripheral blood mononuclear cells. Three low-grade glioma patients, several primary glioblastoma patients, and three non-glioma patients who contributed non-neoplastic brain tissue made up the paired cohort. To gauge divergence between tissue and blood T-cell populations, every tissue-infiltrating repertoire was compared against the peripheral blood repertoire from the same patient. Study-wide findings and limitations: Very few CDR3 sequences were shared between tissue and blood, attributed to high CDR3 diversity and limited sampling. Group comparisons were based on small numbers of patients: three non-neoplastic, three low-grade glioma and several glioblastoma patients. VJ-independent divergence between tissue and blood was below expectation in non-neoplastic patients but above expectation in all gliomas, especially low-grade gliomas.

The iRepertoire nested amplicon-rescue multiplex PCR (arm-PCR) platform was used to amplify TCR alpha and beta CDR3 regions from RNA. For one-step reverse transcription and amplification, roughly 90-400 ng of tissue mRNA or PBMC total RNA was used as input. After bead purification, a secondary multiplex PCR added Illumina adapters, and libraries were gel-purified between 200 and 400 bp. Demultiplexing relied on internal 6-nucleotide barcodes carried by the libraries. Sequencing of libraries was performed on an Illumina MiSeq with 2x220 or 2x250 nucleotide paired-end reads. Turning to the authors' computational methods: FLASH 1.2.11 was used to merge paired reads, and BWA-MEM then aligned the reads to the GRCh37 human genome before TRA and TRB reads were extracted. V and J assignment used an IMGT-derived reference of cassette sequences and CDR3 motifs that included pseudogenes. Reads were translated in three frames, and productive CDR3s were defined as those with a C...FGXG motif and no stop codons. Unique combinations of V-J cassette pair and CDR3 amino acid sequence were defined as clonotypes. Reads were filtered by Hamming distance, thresholded by each sample's sequence error rate in mapped regions. TCRdb ran its own pipeline on the public reads, namely fastp trimming at Q25 and MiXCR clone calling, and kept in-frame beta chains. Every distinct CDR3 protein forms one entry, paired with its most common genes and DNA. The V and J calls and clone size are TCRdb's, not the authors'. Here the sample has fewer than 110,000 distinct CDR3 sequences; about 28% occur a single time. Clones ranked in the top ten supply 40% to 45% of the sample.

In this sample, this clonotype turned up many times. It has no known antigen specificity. Per-nucleotide qualities are absent, and no much larger clonotype sits a single base away. The cysteine opens and the phenylalanine closes a CDR3 of 14 amino acids. Just CDR3 DNA is preserved here, 42 bases in frame from base 1. The germline V gene sets CDR1 to SGHDN and CDR2 to FVKESK. V is clipped by 3 bases and J by 7 bases, and the sequence between their germline boundaries is 10 bases long. This sequence originates from a human donor with low-grade glioma or glioblastoma, undergoing nonglioma brain surgery, or in good health (not recorded which). Specimen: glioma tissue, nonneoplastic brain tissue, or PBMCs (not recorded which). The chain couples TRBV14 to TRBJ1-6, with a weak D call of TRBD1 (6 bases match). Here is the DNA: TGTGCCAGCAGCCAGATTACAGGGAATTCACCCCTCCACTTT. Translated, it reads CASSQITGNSPLHF.